These 29 T cell receptor beta chains came from one sample sequenced in a study of memory CD4+ T cells and cytomegalovirus serostatus. Using immunoSEQ multiplex PCR, the repertoire was profiled, and TCRdb retains in-frame clones only, with some absent. The table has 60,000 to 70,000 clones, around 80% seen once. Single viable CD3+CD4+CD8-CD45RO+ cells were sorted as the memory CD4+ T cells. Sequenced sample: memory CD4+ T cells from blood. These receptors came from an adult in good health and CMV-seronegative. Some clones in this sample may be carry-over from other donors' samples.

The chain joins TRBV10-3 to TRBJ2-7; tentatively, D is TRBD2 (6 bases). Looked up from germline, CDR1 is ENHRY and CDR2 is SYGVKD. The CDR3 contains 15 residues. Trimming shortened V by 6 bases and J by 1 base, and 16 bases separated the two germline ends. Here the CDR3 reads CAISGTSGGSYEQYF. DNA of the CDR3: TGTGCCATCAGCGGGACCTCCGGAGGGTCCTACGAGCAGTACTTC.

The V and J genes are TRBV21-1 and TRBJ2-5. TRBV21-1 is flagged as a pseudogene. The CDR3 runs 17 residues. As DNA, the CDR3 is TGTGCCAGCAGCAATGAAGTCGTCCCAACGCCTCAAGAGACCCAGTACTTC. This codes for CASSNEVVPTPQETQYF.

This sequence joins TRBV19 and TRBJ1-5; the D is unclear. The V gene's germline CDR1 is LNHDA and CDR2 SQIVND (reference sequence). The germline V and J ends were trimmed by 7 bases and 0 bases, with 22 bases remaining between them. The CDR3 loop spans 18 amino acids. The CDR3 here is CASTWSTPTANSNQPQHF. The CDR3 DNA sequence: TGTGCCAGTACCTGGTCAACCCCCACTGCTAATAGCAATCAGCCCCAGCATTTT.

This clone was seen only a few times. V is TRBV7-8 and J is TRBJ2-1; the D gene is possibly TRBD1 (5 bases). Germline CDR1 SGHVS, CDR2 FQNEAQ. This CDR3 spans 15 amino acids. V was cut by 5 bases and J by 6 bases, with 17 bases left in between. The CDR3 region is CASSTRTLVGNEQFF. CDR3 DNA: TGTGCCAGCAGCACGCGGACATTGGTTGGCAATGAGCAGTTCTTC.

This sequence joins TRBV11-2 and TRBJ2-7; D possibly uses TRBD1 or TRBD2 (5 bases each). CDR3 length: 12 amino acids. Trimming took 0 bases from V and 9 from J, leaving 9 bases between them. Germline CDR1 reads SGHAT; CDR2 reads FQNNGV. The CDR3 sequence is CASSLDRDGQYF. In DNA, the CDR3 is TGTGCCAGCAGCTTAGACAGGGACGGGCAGTACTTC.

This rearrangement joins TRBV4-1 to TRBJ2-1, with 11 positions matching TRBD2. Germline V gene sequence: CDR1 MGHRA, CDR2 YSYEKL. V dropped 0 bases and J dropped 4; count of bases not matched to a gene: 5. This CDR3 is built from 17 residues. CDR3 nucleotides: TGCGCCAGCAGCCAAGATAAGGGACTAGCGGTATACAATGAGCAGTTCTTC. Residues: CASSQDKGLAVYNEQFF.

This chain links TRBV27 with TRBJ2-1, with D perhaps matching TRBD2 (6 bases). This CDR3 has 16 amino acids. Germline-derived CDR1 and CDR2 are MNHEY and SMNVEV (reference sequence). The V gene lost 0 bases and the J gene lost 3 bases, with 12 bases spanning the gap. CDR3 in amino acids: CASSLSPGVVYNEQFF. The CDR3 DNA is TGTGCCAGCAGTTTATCGCCGGGAGTGGTCTACAATGAGCAGTTCTTC.

This chain uses TRBV25-1 with TRBJ1-2; tentative D call: TRBD1 (6 bases). Germline CDR1 MGHDK, CDR2 SYGVNS. V was trimmed by 2 bases and J by 2 bases, leaving 6 bases between them. The CDR3 extends over 13 amino acids. In nucleotides, the CDR3 is TGTGCCAGCAGTGAACAGGGGAACTATGGCTACACCTTC. It yields the protein CASSEQGNYGYTF.

The chain joins TRBV10-2 to TRBJ1-3, with a weak D call TRBD1 (6 bases). The germline V gene encodes CDR1 WSHSY and CDR2 SAAADI. Trimming cost V 6 bases and J 2 bases, with 11 bases left between them. The CDR3 consists of 14 residues. CDR3 sequence (DNA): TGCGCCAGCAGGATGGGGGGGCCTGGAAACACCATATATTTT. Translation: CASRMGGPGNTIYF.

Concerning this clone: The same CDR3 is also encoded by other DNA sequences in this sample. The rearrangement uses TRBV14 and TRBJ1-1, with D unresolved. Germline values: CDR1 SGHDN, CDR2 FVKESK. CDR3 size: 13 residues. The V and J ends lost 3 bases and 0 bases respectively, with 5 bases between them. The CDR3 here is CASSHGLNTEAFF. The CDR3 coding sequence is TGTGCCAGCAGCCATGGGTTGAACACTGAAGCTTTCTTT.

Concerning this clone: Germline and junction disagree at one end, which may indicate a read error. The chain carries TRBV11-1 and TRBJ2-7; D gene uncertain. Per the germline V gene, CDR1 is SGHAT and CDR2 is FQDESV (reference sequence). CDR3 length: 14 residues. The CDR3 sequence: CASSSTKEPYQQYF. The DNA for the CDR3 is TGTGCCAGCAGCTCAACGAAGGAGCCCTACCAGCAGTACTTC.

The chain combines TRBV27 with TRBJ2-5; the match to TRBD1 covers 8 bases. CDR3 length equals 16 residues. The germline CDR1 and CDR2 sequences are MNHEY and SMNVEV (reference sequence). The ends lost 6 bases at V and 5 bases at J; junction bases unmatched: 14. The CDR3 loop is CASSASVTGVGETQYF. The CDR3 DNA is TGTGCCAGCAGCGCGTCGGTGACAGGGGTTGGGGAGACCCAGTACTTC.

The gene calls are TRBV28 and TRBJ2-3; 9 bases agree with TRBD2. The V and J ends lost 8 bases and 2 bases, in that order; junction bases with no gene match: 8. This CDR3 is built from 15 residues. CDR1 and CDR2 from the germline V gene are MDHEN and SYDVKM. CDR3 sequence (DNA): TGTGCCAGCCTTGATAGCGGGAGAAACACAGATACGCAGTATTTT. This codes for CASLDSGRNTDTQYF.

The chain has TRBV28 and TRBJ1-5; no clear D gene. Germline V gene lookup returns CDR1 MDHEN and CDR2 SYDVKM. The ends were cut back, 5 bases at V and 2 bases at J, with 16 bases in the middle. The CDR3 extends over 16 amino acids. The CDR3 spells CASSRREWEGNQPQHF. CDR3 bases: TGTGCCAGCAGTCGCCGGGAGTGGGAGGGCAATCAGCCCCAGCATTTT. Complete variable domain (other parts from reference TRBV28 and TRBJ1-5): DVKVTQSSRYLVKRTGEKVFLECVQDMDHENMFWYRQDPGLGLRLIYFSYDVKMKEKGDIPEGYSVSREKKERFSLILESASTNQTSMYLCASSRREWEGNQPQHFGDGTRLSIL.

The CDR3 sequence is CASSVEGIEQFF. Written as DNA, the CDR3 is TGTGCCAGCAGTGTAGAGGGCATTGAGCAGTTCTTC. V is TRBV6-1 and J is TRBJ2-1; D might be TRBD2 (5 bases). This CDR3 region has 12 residues. V lost 4 bases, J lost 9 bases, and 10 bases lay in between. The germline V gene has CDR1 MNHNS and CDR2 SASEGT.

The count of this clone is one. The same CDR3 also results from other DNA sequences found in this sample. The V call is TRBV28, the J call TRBJ1-2; 8 bases align to TRBD1. The CDR3 is 14 amino acids. From germline, CDR1 is MDHEN and CDR2 SYDVKM. The V segment lost 5 bases and the J segment 3 bases; nucleotides outside the gene matches: 5. CDR3: CASSPTGADYGYTF. The CDR3 bases are TGTGCCAGCAGTCCGACAGGGGCAGACTATGGCTACACCTTC.

The V call is TRBV7-2, the J call TRBJ1-1, with 8 bases aligning to TRBD1. V was clipped by 3 bases and J by 3 bases; unmatched bases: 6. Germline values: CDR1 SGHTA, CDR2 FQGNSA. The CDR3 totals 15 residues. The CDR3 coding sequence is TGTGCCAGCAGCTTTTTCAGGGGGCAGGACACTGAAGCTTTCTTT. Its translation is CASSFFRGQDTEAFF.

The chain couples TRBV2 to TRBJ2-7, with a weak D call TRBD2 (6 bases). V was trimmed by 4 bases and J by 4 bases, leaving 8 bases between them. Germline V gene data show CDR1 as SNHLY and CDR2 as FYNNEI. The CDR3 consists of 12 residues. The CDR3 loop reads CASSVAGYEQYF. CDR3 sequence (DNA): TGTGCCAGCAGTGTGGCGGGATACGAGCAGTACTTC. The entire variable domain, with the rest obtained from reference TRBV2 and TRBJ2-7, is as follows: EPEVTQTPSHQVTQMGQEVILRCVPISNHLYFYWYRQILGQKVEFLVSFYNNEISEKSEIFDDQFSVERPDGSNFTLKIRSTKLEDSAMYFCASSVAGYEQYFGPGTRLTVT.

The chain recombines TRBV9 with TRBJ1-1, with D tentatively TRBD1 (5 bases). Germline loops: CDR1 SGDLS, CDR2 YYNGEE. This CDR3 spans 14 amino acids. V lost 0 bases to trimming and J lost 3 bases, with 9 bases between them. This chain's CDR3 is CASSVGWGDTEAFF. The CDR3, as DNA: TGTGCCAGCAGCGTAGGCTGGGGGGACACTGAAGCTTTCTTT. Based on the CDR3 plus reference TRBV9 and TRBJ1-1, the full variable domain is DSGVTQTPKHLITATGQRVTLRCSPRSGDLSVYWYQQSLDQGLQFLIQYYNGEERAKGNILERFSAQQFPDLHSELNLSSLELGDSALYFCASSVGWGDTEAFFGQGTRLTVV.

V usage is TRBV7-2 and J usage is TRBJ1-2; D uncertain. The CDR3 length is 12 residues. V was clipped by 5 bases and J by 4 bases, with 8 bases between them. Per germline, CDR1 SGHTA and CDR2 FQGNSA. DNA of the CDR3: TGTGCCAGCAGCCCGGACCGCTATGGCTACACCTTC. Its translation: CASSPDRYGYTF.

Only a few counts were recorded for this clone. This chain uses TRBV2 with TRBJ1-5, with 7 nucleotides matching TRBD1. The CDR3 totals 14 residues. J gave up 9 bases and V 1 base, and 6 bases lay outside the gene matches. Looked up from germline, CDR1 is SNHLY and CDR2 is FYNNEI. Here the CDR3 DNA reads TGTGCCAGCAGTGAAGGACAGGGTTCGCGGCCCCAGCATTTT. Amino acid sequence: CASSEGQGSRPQHF.

The V gene is TRBV30, the J gene TRBJ2-3; 9 bases agree with TRBD2. This CDR3 region has 16 residues. CDR1 and CDR2 (germline): GTSNPN, SVGIG (reference sequence). Trimming at V came to 2 bases and at J to 0 bases, leaving 6 bases not matched to a gene. CDR3 bases: TGTGCCTGGAGTCGATTTAGCGGGGGAAGCACAGATACGCAGTATTTT. This sequence encodes CAWSRFSGGSTDTQYF.

This clone was picked up one time. The chain combines TRBV18 with TRBJ2-6, with unresolved D. The CDR3 sequence is 15 residues long. CDR1 KGHSH and CDR2 LQKENI come from the germline V gene. With 5 bases removed from V and 1 base from J, the gap between germline ends came to 9 bases. As DNA, the CDR3 is TGTGCCAGCTCAGGGATTTTTTCTGGGGCCAACGTCCTGACTTTC. Encoded protein: CASSGIFSGANVLTF.

The rearrangement links TRBV27 to TRBJ2-7; TRBD2 matches at 9 bases. The CDR3 covers 18 residues. V was clipped by 4 bases and J by 6 bases; unmatched bases: 19. The V gene's germline CDR1 is MNHEY and CDR2 SMNVEV (reference sequence). The CDR3 is CASSSVTSFQAGGFEQYF. DNA for the CDR3: TGTGCCAGCAGTTCGGTTACGTCGTTCCAAGCGGGGGGTTTCGAGCAGTACTTC.

The chain employs TRBV7-3 and TRBJ1-2; 11 nucleotides agree with TRBD1. The CDR3 is made up of 14 amino acids. V shed 3 bases, J shed 7 bases, and the junction held 4 bases outside the gene matches. The germline V gene encodes CDR1 SGHTA and CDR2 FQGTGA. The CDR3 nucleotides read TGTGCCAGCAGCTTCGACGGGACAGGGGGTGGCTACACCTTC. Protein product: CASSFDGTGGGYTF.

This clone showed up just a few times. The chain combines TRBV11-1 with TRBJ2-1, with TRBD2 matching over 16 bases. Germline V lookup: CDR1 SGHAT, CDR2 FQDESV (reference sequence). The V gene end was trimmed by 5 bases and the J gene end by 8 bases; junction bases not matched to a gene: 12. The CDR3 contains 18 residues. In nucleotides, the CDR3 is TGTGCCAGCAGCCGACTTTTTAGGGGACTAGCGGGAGGGTATGAGCAGTTCTTC. Protein sequence: CASSRLFRGLAGGYEQFF.

The J gene is TRBJ2-7, the V gene TRBV29-1; D is unclear. From germline, CDR1 is SQVTM and CDR2 ANQGSEA. The CDR3 sequence is 13 residues long. V was trimmed by 4 bases and J by 2 bases, leaving 12 bases between them. The DNA for the CDR3 is TGCAGCGTTGTCCCAGGTACCACCTACGAGCAGTACTTC. Translating gives CSVVPGTTYEQYF.

The chain uses TRBV18 and TRBJ2-7, with 10 nucleotides matching TRBD1. The ends lost 6 bases at V and 3 bases at J; junction bases unmatched: 5. The CDR3 is 14 amino acids. Germline assignment: CDR1 KGHSH and CDR2 LQKENI. The CDR3 DNA is TGTGCCAGCTCCATGACAGGGGGCGGCTACGAGCAGTACTTC. This encodes CASSMTGGGYEQYF.

The genes are TRBV5-1 and TRBJ1-2, with TRBD1 matching over 7 bases. V lost 4 bases to trimming and J lost 8 bases; unmatched junction nucleotides: 17. The length of the CDR3 is 16 residues. Per germline, CDR1 SGHRS and CDR2 YFSETQ. CDR3 bases: TGCGCCAGCAGCCGGACTAGACAGGTCCAGGGGGGCGGCTACACCTTC. It translates to CASSRTRQVQGGGYTF. The full variable domain, in which reference TRBV5-1 and TRBJ1-2 provide the parts outside the CDR3, is KAGVTQTPRYLIKTRGQQVTLSCSPISGHRSVSWYQQTPGQGLQFLFEYFSETQRNKGNFPGRFSGRQFSNSRSEMNVSTLELGDSALYLCASSRTRQVQGGGYTFGSGTRLTVV.